This TCR beta chain was recorded in a study of blood T cell repertoires in COVID-19. Study overall: Nucleic acid was either cDNA or gDNA, and it came from T cells, B-cell-depleted T cells, or PBMCs.

This CDR3 is 16 amino acids long. The germline V gene encodes CDR1 SEHNR and CDR2 FQNEAQ (reference sequence). V was clipped by 1 base and J by 1 base; unmatched bases: 1. The repertoire was sequenced with immunoSEQ multiplex PCR; TCRdb's copy has only in-frame clones and lacks some. The sample yields over 350,000 clones, 87% seen once. The gene calls are TRBV7-9 and TRBJ1-4; TRBD1 aligns across 9 bases. This receptor was identified in a woman between 18 and 29 years old with acute COVID-19. Sequenced: PBMCs or T cells enriched from blood (not recorded which). The CDR3 protein is CASSLGDRVTNEKLFF. CDR3 DNA sequence: TGTGCCAGCAGCTTAGGGGACAGGGTAACTAATGAAAAACTGTTTTTT.